This is a list of T cell receptor beta chains from one sample in a study of blood T cell repertoires in COVID-19. Libraries were prepared by immunoSEQ multiplex PCR; TCRdb keeps only in-frame clonotypes and omits some of them. The sample lists around 330,000 clones, approximately 88% occurring once. Sequenced material: peripheral blood. Receptor source: a woman aged 30 to 39 with COVID-19, enrolled during active disease. Both conserved end residues are part of each CDR3. Fields, in order: J gene, V gene, clone size, D gene, CDR3 protein, CDR3 DNA. A D gene is named only where the DNA matches it firmly. The size of a clone is reported for some rows only, either as once, few or many, or as a class for expanded clones.

J: TRBJ2-3; V: TRBV5-4; size: -; D: TRBD2; CDR3: CASSFKAGGITDTQYF; DNA: TGTGCCAGCAGCTTCAAAGCGGGGGGGATCACAGATACGCAGTATTTT
J: TRBJ1-2; V: TRBV5-1; size: -; D: -; CDR3: CASSLDSGQLSYGYTF; DNA: TGCGCCAGCAGCTTGGACTCGGGACAATTAAGCTATGGCTACACCTTC
J: TRBJ1-1; V: TRBV7-9; size: -; D: TRBD1; CDR3: CASSADRGLTEAFF; DNA: TGTGCCAGCAGCGCCGACAGGGGGCTTACTGAAGCTTTCTTT
J: TRBJ1-2; V: TRBV2; size: -; D: TRBD1; CDR3: CASSGQGRYGYTF; DNA: TGTGCCAGCAGCGGACAGGGGCGCTATGGCTACACCTTC
J: TRBJ2-5; V: TRBV19; size: once; D: TRBD2; CDR3: CASSPGGVWQETQYF; DNA: TGTGCCAGTAGCCCTGGGGGGGTGTGGCAAGAGACCCAGTACTTC
J: TRBJ2-7; V: TRBV30; size: -; D: -; CDR3: CAWSITPVWGGPTYEQYF; DNA: TGTGCCTGGAGCATAACCCCTGTCTGGGGCGGCCCTACCTACGAGCAGTACTTC
J: TRBJ2-2; V: TRBV5-4; size: -; D: -; CDR3: CASSKGTTGELFF; DNA: TGTGCCAGCAGCAAAGGGACAACCGGGGAGCTGTTTTTT
J: TRBJ2-5; V: TRBV7-8; size: -; D: TRBD2; CDR3: CASSFSIRGEETQYF; DNA: TGTGCCAGCAGCTTTAGTATCCGGGGGGAAGAGACCCAGTACTTC
J: TRBJ2-2; V: TRBV5-4; size: -; D: TRBD2; CDR3: CASSLGGGRGTGELFF; DNA: TGTGCCAGCAGCCTCGGGGGGGGCCGAGGTACCGGGGAGCTGTTTTTT
J: TRBJ1-4; V: TRBV28; size: few; D: -; CDR3: CASSNSGGAREKLFF; DNA: TGTGCCAGCAGCAACTCCGGGGGGGCGCGCGAAAAACTGTTTTTT
J: TRBJ2-2; V: TRBV5-1; size: few; D: -; CDR3: CASSLDSSNTGELFF; DNA: TGCGCCAGCAGCTTGGACAGTTCGAACACCGGGGAGCTGTTTTTT
J: TRBJ1-1; V: TRBV5-1; size: -; D: -; CDR3: CASRTDMNTEAFF; DNA: TGCGCCAGCAGAACGGACATGAACACTGAAGCTTTCTTT
J: TRBJ2-1; V: TRBV18; size: -; D: TRBD2; CDR3: CASSAGLVSLDEQFF; DNA: TGTGCCAGCTCAGCTGGACTAGTAAGTCTCGATGAGCAGTTCTTC
J: TRBJ1-2; V: TRBV18; size: -; D: -; CDR3: CASSPGRARRRDYGYTF; DNA: TGTGCCAGCTCACCAGGGAGGGCTCGCCGGCGGGACTATGGCTACACCTTC
J: TRBJ2-5; V: TRBV2; size: -; D: TRBD1; CDR3: CASSLFGQGTETQYF; DNA: TGTGCCAGCAGTCTATTCGGACAGGGTACGGAGACCCAGTACTTC
J: TRBJ2-3; V: TRBV19; size: -; D: -; CDR3: CASSTSSGTQYF; DNA: TGTGCCAGCTCGACTAGTTCTGGTACGCAGTATTTT
J: TRBJ2-4; V: TRBV5-4; size: -; D: -; CDR3: CASSLAARDIQYF; DNA: TGTGCCAGCAGCTTGGCCGCCAGGGACATTCAGTACTTC
J: TRBJ2-3; V: TRBV19; size: once; D: TRBD2; CDR3: CASSLLAGGPDTQYF; DNA: TGTGCCAGTAGTTTGTTAGCGGGGGGCCCAGATACGCAGTATTTT
J: TRBJ1-3; V: TRBV6-5; size: -; D: -; CDR3: CASKFEYSGNTIYF; DNA: TGTGCCAGCAAATTCGAGTACTCTGGAAACACCATATATTTT
J: TRBJ1-4; V: TRBV6-6; size: few; D: -; CDR3: CASRLGGVNEKLFF; DNA: TGTGCCAGCAGATTGGGGGGTGTTAATGAAAAACTGTTTTTT
J: TRBJ2-1; V: TRBV6-2/TRBV6-3; size: -; D: -; CDR3: CASSLRDYNEQFF; DNA: TGTGCCAGCAGTCTCCGGGACTACAATGAGCAGTTCTTC
J: TRBJ1-2; V: TRBV18; size: -; D: -; CDR3: CASSPYTSRIEGYTF; DNA: TGTGCCAGCTCACCCTACACGTCGAGGATAGAGGGCTACACCTTC
J: TRBJ2-2; V: TRBV6-5; size: -; D: TRBD1; CDR3: CASSSRYRGSGELFF; DNA: TGTGCCAGCAGTTCCCGATACAGGGGCAGCGGGGAGCTGTTTTTT
J: TRBJ2-2; V: TRBV5-1; size: -; D: TRBD1; CDR3: CASSKKQGASGELFF; DNA: TGCGCCAGCAGCAAAAAACAGGGGGCTAGCGGGGAGCTGTTTTTT
J: TRBJ1-2; V: TRBV30; size: -; D: -; CDR3: CALRTANYGYTF; DNA: TGTGCCTTGAGGACAGCTAACTATGGCTACACCTTC
J: TRBJ1-1; V: TRBV6-5; size: -; D: -; CDR3: CASSGGAWVNTEAFF; DNA: TGTGCCAGCAGCGGGGGGGCGTGGGTGAACACTGAAGCTTTCTTT
J: TRBJ2-7; V: TRBV3-1/TRBV3-2; size: -; D: TRBD1; CDR3: CASRGQGSYEQYF; DNA: TGTGCCAGCCGGGGACAGGGCTCCTACGAGCAGTACTTC
J: TRBJ1-2; V: TRBV6-5; size: once; D: -; CDR3: CASRREVNYGYTF; DNA: TGTGCCAGCAGGCGAGAGGTCAACTATGGCTACACCTTC
J: TRBJ2-7; V: TRBV6-5; size: -; D: TRBD2; CDR3: CASSYSRGGEQYF; DNA: TGTGCCAGCAGTTACTCGCGGGGGGGCGAGCAGTACTTC
J: TRBJ2-1; V: TRBV27; size: -; D: -; CDR3: CASSPRQITNEQFF; DNA: TGTGCCAGCAGTCCAAGACAGATCACCAATGAGCAGTTCTTC
J: TRBJ2-2; V: TRBV5-1; size: -; D: TRBD1; CDR3: CASSLEGATGTGELFF; DNA: TGCGCCAGCAGCTTGGAGGGGGCCACCGGCACCGGGGAGCTGTTTTTT
J: TRBJ2-4; V: TRBV3-1/TRBV3-2; size: -; D: TRBD2; CDR3: CASKAGRGAKNIQYF; DNA: TGTGCCAGCAAAGCGGGGCGGGGAGCCAAAAACATTCAGTACTTC
J: TRBJ2-1; V: TRBV5-1; size: -; D: -; CDR3: CASSSIGQGGYNEQFF; DNA: TGCGCCAGCAGCTCAATCGGACAGGGAGGGTACAATGAGCAGTTCTTC
J: TRBJ1-3; V: TRBV21-1; size: -; D: -; CDR3: CASSRPRDLRSGNTIYF; DNA: TGTGCCAGCAGCCGACCCAGGGACTTGAGGTCTGGAAACACCATATATTTT
J: TRBJ1-2; V: TRBV29-1; size: -; D: TRBD1; CDR3: CSVVALGQGIDGYTF; DNA: TGCAGCGTTGTGGCTTTGGGACAGGGTATTGATGGCTACACCTTC
J: TRBJ1-4; V: TRBV4-2; size: -; D: -; CDR3: CASSQVAEANEKLFF; DNA: TGTGCCAGCAGCCAAGTGGCGGAGGCTAATGAAAAACTGTTTTTT